A selection of T cell receptor beta chains follows, all from one sample in a study of tumor-infiltrating lymphocytes in primary liver carcinoma. TCRdb ran MiXCR on the multiplex PCR reads and lists one entry per CDR3 protein. Among nearly 200,000 distinct CDR3 sequences listed, almost 65% were seen once. Material: peripheral blood. These receptors were obtained from a woman aged 60-75 years with primary liver carcinoma and hepatitis B virus infection. Both conserved end residues are part of each CDR3. The D gene is left open where the match is weak. Part of the rows lack a size; the others show once, few, many or a class for expanded clones.

cdr3_length: 13
d_call: NA
v_call: TRBV28
clone_size: NA
j_call: TRBJ2-7
cdr3_aa: CASTSGTTYEQYF
cdr3_nt: TGTGCCAGCACCTCGGGCACAACCTACGAGCAGTACTTC

cdr3_length: 15
d_call: NA
v_call: TRBV11-2
clone_size: NA
j_call: TRBJ2-1
cdr3_aa: CASSLVAGIMGEQFF
cdr3_nt: TGTGCCAGCAGCTTAGTTGCCGGGATTATGGGTGAGCAGTTCTTC

cdr3_length: 10
d_call: NA
v_call: TRBV20-1
clone_size: NA
j_call: TRBJ2-4
cdr3_aa: CSLAKNIQYF
cdr3_nt: TGCTCGCTAGCCAAAAACATTCAGTACTTC

cdr3_length: 14
d_call: TRBD1
v_call: TRBV11-2
clone_size: NA
j_call: TRBJ2-5
cdr3_aa: CDSNIRGPGETQYF
cdr3_nt: TGTGACAGCAATATCAGGGGGCCAGGGGAGACCCAGTACTTC

cdr3_length: 17
d_call: NA
v_call: TRBV11-2
clone_size: NA
j_call: TRBJ1-4
cdr3_aa: CASSYFGRGSGNEKLFF
cdr3_nt: TGTGCCAGCAGCTACTTTGGCAGGGGTAGTGGAAATGAAAAACTGTTTTTT

cdr3_length: 11
d_call: NA
v_call: TRBV11-2
clone_size: NA
j_call: TRBJ2-7
cdr3_aa: CASDGYYEQYF
cdr3_nt: TGTGCCAGCGATGGTTACTACGAGCAGTACTTC

cdr3_length: 14
d_call: TRBD2
v_call: TRBV4-2
clone_size: NA
j_call: TRBJ2-7
cdr3_aa: CSSSLGTSGYEQYF
cdr3_nt: TGTAGCAGCAGCCTCGGGACTAGCGGCTACGAACAGTACTTC

cdr3_length: 16
d_call: NA
v_call: TRBV4-1
clone_size: NA
j_call: TRBJ2-3
cdr3_aa: CASSQHWHLAIDTQCF
cdr3_nt: TGCGCCAGCAGCCAACATTGGCACCTAGCCATAGATACGCAGTGTTTT

cdr3_length: 19
d_call: NA
v_call: TRBV5-4
clone_size: NA
j_call: TRBJ2-1
cdr3_aa: CASSLFGRGGPRTYNELFF
cdr3_nt: TGTGCCAGCAGCTTGTTCGGCAGGGGGGGGCCTAGAACCTACAATGAGCTGTTCTTC

cdr3_length: 12
d_call: TRBD2
v_call: TRBV4-1
clone_size: many
j_call: TRBJ2-1
cdr3_aa: CASSPRGDEQFF
cdr3_nt: TGCGCCAGCAGCCCGCGGGGGGATGAGCAGTTCTTC

cdr3_length: 17
d_call: NA
v_call: TRBV4-1
clone_size: NA
j_call: TRBJ2-7
cdr3_aa: CASSQDRGRVGTYEQYF
cdr3_nt: TGCGCCAGCAGTCAAGACCGCGGCAGAGTTGGGACCTACGAGCAGTACTTC

cdr3_length: 11
d_call: NA
v_call: TRBV11-2
clone_size: many
j_call: TRBJ2-7
cdr3_aa: CAGGNHYEQYF
cdr3_nt: TGTGCCGGCGGCAACCACTACGAGCAGTACTTC

cdr3_length: 13
d_call: NA
v_call: TRBV5-4
clone_size: NA
j_call: TRBJ1-2
cdr3_aa: CASSVTGNTGYTF
cdr3_nt: TGTGCCAGCAGCGTCACAGGGAATACGGGCTACACCTTC

cdr3_length: 14
d_call: TRBD1
v_call: TRBV5-1
clone_size: NA
j_call: TRBJ2-5
cdr3_aa: CASKRQGWGETQYF
cdr3_nt: TGCGCCAGCAAAAGACAGGGATGGGGAGAGACCCAGTACTTC

cdr3_length: 15
d_call: NA
v_call: TRBV29-1
clone_size: NA
j_call: TRBJ2-2
cdr3_aa: CSVGTSVANTGELFF
cdr3_nt: TGCAGCGTTGGGACCAGCGTGGCGAACACCGGGGAGCTGTTTTTT

cdr3_length: 14
d_call: TRBD2
v_call: TRBV11-1
clone_size: NA
j_call: TRBJ2-7
cdr3_aa: CASILDLAGVERYF
cdr3_nt: TGTGCCAGCATCTTAGACCTAGCGGGAGTCGAGCGGTACTTC

cdr3_length: 16
d_call: NA
v_call: TRBV7-9
clone_size: NA
j_call: TRBJ2-1
cdr3_aa: CASSPGPNGIDNEQFF
cdr3_nt: TGTGCCAGCAGCCCAGGGCCTAACGGTATAGACAATGAGCAATTCTTC

cdr3_length: 17
d_call: NA
v_call: TRBV11-2
clone_size: NA
j_call: TRBJ2-6
cdr3_aa: CASGTGRGKSEANVLTF
cdr3_nt: TGTGCCAGCGGAACGGGGCGAGGCAAATCTGAGGCCAACGTCCTGACTTTC

cdr3_length: 16
d_call: TRBD2
v_call: TRBV7-9
clone_size: NA
j_call: TRBJ2-7
cdr3_aa: CASSLRLAGGSYKQYF
cdr3_nt: TGTGCCAGCAGCTTAAGGCTAGCGGGAGGGTCCTACAAGCAGTACTTC

cdr3_length: 14
d_call: NA
v_call: TRBV11-3
clone_size: NA
j_call: TRBJ1-1
cdr3_aa: CASSFTRGDTEAFF
cdr3_nt: TGCGCCAGCAGCTTCACTCGGGGAGACACTGAAGCTTTCTTT

cdr3_length: 16
d_call: TRBD2
v_call: TRBV5-1
clone_size: NA
j_call: TRBJ2-7
cdr3_aa: CASSLAAGRVFYEQYF
cdr3_nt: TGCGCCAGCAGCTTGGCGGCCGGGAGGGTTTTCTACGAGCAGTACTTC

cdr3_length: 12
d_call: TRBD2
v_call: TRBV12-3/TRBV12-4
clone_size: many
j_call: TRBJ2-1
cdr3_aa: CASSPLAGRQFF
cdr3_nt: TGTGCCAGCAGTCCTCTAGCGGGACGCCAGTTCTTC

cdr3_length: 17
d_call: NA
v_call: TRBV29-1
clone_size: once
j_call: TRBJ2-2
cdr3_aa: CSVQNPGGLAGTGELFF
cdr3_nt: TGCAGCGTGCAAAACCCAGGGGGTTTGGCGGGAACCGGGGAGCTGTTTTTT

cdr3_length: 11
d_call: NA
v_call: TRBV29-1
clone_size: many
j_call: TRBJ1-2
cdr3_aa: CSVGRNYGYTF
cdr3_nt: TGCAGCGTTGGCAGGAACTATGGCTACACCTTC

cdr3_length: 15
d_call: NA
v_call: TRBV6-5
clone_size: once
j_call: TRBJ1-1
cdr3_aa: CTSSSSGTYQAEAFF
cdr3_nt: TGTACCAGCAGCTCGAGTGGGACATACCAGGCTGAAGCTTTCTTT

cdr3_length: 15
d_call: NA
v_call: TRBV6-6
clone_size: many
j_call: TRBJ2-2
cdr3_aa: CASLGSSGLTGELFF
cdr3_nt: TGTGCCAGCCTCGGGTCCAGCGGGTTAACCGGGGAGCTGTTTTTT

cdr3_length: 15
d_call: NA
v_call: TRBV7-8
clone_size: NA
j_call: TRBJ2-3
cdr3_aa: CASSSPGGRADTQYF
cdr3_nt: TGTGCCAGCAGCTCACCCGGGGGTCGTGCAGATACGCAGTATTTT

cdr3_length: 14
d_call: TRBD1
v_call: TRBV29-1
clone_size: NA
j_call: TRBJ2-3
cdr3_aa: CSVRTGLSTDTRYF
cdr3_nt: TGCAGCGTTCGGACAGGCCTTAGCACAGATACGCGGTATTTT

cdr3_length: 15
d_call: TRBD2
v_call: TRBV6-4
clone_size: NA
j_call: TRBJ2-3
cdr3_aa: CASSELAGDTDTQYF
cdr3_nt: TGTGCCAGCAGTGAGTTAGCGGGAGACACAGATACGCAGTATTTT

cdr3_length: 14
d_call: NA
v_call: TRBV6-5
clone_size: NA
j_call: TRBJ1-1
cdr3_aa: CASSYFGGDTGAFF
cdr3_nt: TGTGCCAGCAGTTACTTCGGGGGGGACACTGGAGCTTTCTTT

cdr3_length: 14
d_call: TRBD2
v_call: TRBV6-5
clone_size: few
j_call: TRBJ2-7
cdr3_aa: CASSYASGSYEQYF
cdr3_nt: TGTGCCAGCAGTTACGCTAGCGGGAGCTACGAGCAGTACTTC

cdr3_length: 16
d_call: NA
v_call: TRBV5-1
clone_size: few
j_call: TRBJ2-2
cdr3_aa: CASSLPGAGDTGELFF
cdr3_nt: TGCGCCAGCAGCTTGCCCGGGGCAGGGGACACCGGGGAGCTGTTTTTT

cdr3_length: 17
d_call: NA
v_call: TRBV6-6
clone_size: few
j_call: TRBJ1-3
cdr3_aa: CASSPTHPVGSGNTIYF
cdr3_nt: TGTGCCAGCAGTCCAACACACCCGGTGGGCTCTGGAAACACCATATATTTT